These 9 T cell receptor beta chains share one sample of origin, sequenced in a study of cytomegalovirus exposure and HLA in healthy donors. Primers: 60 Vbeta forward and 13 Jbeta reverse. TCRdb keeps only in-frame clones here, not all; method: immunoSEQ multiplex PCR. The sample shows more than 80,000 clones, about 81% of them seen only once. The material sequenced was PBMCs. All receptors derive from a man in his 60s in good health and CMV-seronegative.

This clone has more than one count but fewer than ten. The CDR3 spells CSVQAPYEQYF. CDR3 DNA: TGCAGCGTTCAGGCACCCTACGAGCAGTACTTC. The V call is TRBV29-1, the J call TRBJ2-7, with no clear D. The V end was cut by 5 bases, the J end by 2 bases, with 7 bases between. Germline CDR1 and CDR2: SQVTM and ANQGSEA. The CDR3 runs to 11 residues.

Worth noting for this clone: At one of its ends the junction is not consistent with the germline gene, which may arise from a read error. The chain recombines TRBV4-1 with TRBJ1-2; possibly TRBD1 for D (5 bases). In germline, CDR1 is MGHRA, CDR2 YSYEKL. This CDR3 comprises 13 residues. CDR3 sequence reads: CASSRGGDAGYTF. The CDR3 nucleotides are TGTGCCAGCAGCCGGGGAGGGGACGCTGGCTACACCTTC.

The chain has TRBV5-1 and TRBJ2-3; a possible D gene is TRBD1 (6 bases). The CDR3 contains 18 residues. The V end was cut by 3 bases, the J end by 0 bases, with 20 bases between. Germline V gene sequence: CDR1 SGHRS, CDR2 YFSETQ. CDR3 nucleotides: TGCGCCAGCAGCTGGAGATCGCTGGGGGCGCTCAGCACAGATACGCAGTATTTT. Residues: CASSWRSLGALSTDTQYF. Full variable domain (remainder filled in from reference TRBV5-1 and TRBJ2-3): KAGVTQTPRYLIKTRGQQVTLSCSPISGHRSVSWYQQTPGQGLQFLFEYFSETQRNKGNFPGRFSGRQFSNSRSEMNVSTLELGDSALYLCASSWRSLGALSTDTQYFGPGTRLTVL.

V usage is TRBV5-1 and J usage is TRBJ2-5, with 8 bases aligning to TRBD1. V lost 5 bases, J lost 0 bases, and 6 bases stayed unmatched. This CDR3 is built from 15 residues. Germline assignment: CDR1 SGHRS and CDR2 YFSETQ. In DNA, the CDR3 is TGCGCCAGCAGGAGGACAGGGTCCCACCAAGAGACCCAGTACTTC. It specifies CASRRTGSHQETQYF. The variable domain in full, with the rest retrieved from reference TRBV5-1 and TRBJ2-5, is KAGVTQTPRYLIKTRGQQVTLSCSPISGHRSVSWYQQTPGQGLQFLFEYFSETQRNKGNFPGRFSGRQFSNSRSEMNVSTLELGDSALYLCASRRTGSHQETQYFGPGTRLLVL.

The J gene is TRBJ2-7, the V gene TRBV19; D possibly corresponds to TRBD1 (6 bases). V shed 1 base and J shed 5 bases, with 15 bases lying between them. The CDR3 is 15 residues long. Germline lookup yields CDR1 LNHDA and CDR2 SQIVND (reference sequence). Here the CDR3 DNA reads TGTGCCAGTAGTATAGGTCCCAGGGGCGAACACGAGCAGTACTTC. Translated, it gives CASSIGPRGEHEQYF.

This clone came up a few times. V and J are TRBV5-5 and TRBJ2-2; D remains ambiguous. V was trimmed by 6 bases and J by 1 base, leaving 10 bases between them. Germline CDR1 is SGHKS and CDR2 is YYEKEE (reference sequence). CDR3 length: 14 residues. The CDR3 region has the DNA TGTGCCAGCATGAGGCAGCTGAACACCGGGGAGCTGTTTTTT. Encoded protein: CASMRQLNTGELFF.

The V and J genes are TRBV5-1 and TRBJ2-3, with D possibly being TRBD2 (5 bases). Germline V gives CDR1 SGHRS, CDR2 YFSETQ. This CDR3 region has 12 residues. The V gene lost 7 bases and the J gene lost 4 bases, with 10 bases spanning the gap. CDR3 residues: CASAWGADTQYF. The CDR3 region has the DNA TGCGCCAGCGCTTGGGGAGCAGATACGCAGTATTTT.

This chain joins TRBV9 and TRBJ1-1; perhaps TRBD1 as D (6 bases). This CDR3 has 14 amino acids. Germline V gene data show CDR1 as SGDLS and CDR2 as YYNGEE. V lost 3 bases and J 3 bases, leaving 12 bases between the germline ends. CDR3 coding DNA: TGTGCCAGCAGCGAGGACAGCTCCGACACTGAAGCTTTCTTT. It codes for CASSEDSSDTEAFF.

The chain has TRBV19 and TRBJ2-3, with a possible D match to TRBD1 (5 bases). CDR3 length: 14 residues. The germline V and J ends were trimmed by 4 bases and 1 base, with 9 bases remaining between them. Germline loops: CDR1 LNHDA, CDR2 SQIVND (reference sequence). CDR3 nucleotides: TGTGCCAGTAGTACAGGGCCCGGCACAGATACGCAGTATTTT. This encodes CASSTGPGTDTQYF.